This is a list of T cell receptor beta chains from one sample in a study of blood T cells in healthy people across ages. One entry per CDR3 protein, called by TCRdb with MiXCR from the 5' RACE reads. Seen here are almost 550,000 distinct CDR3 sequences, approximately 25% observed once, and the top ten hold just under 9%. These records were also assigned to another study, of T cells of mothers and their children.

The sequencing sample was made of blood. The receptors shown here come from a boy between 10 and 17 years old in good health. Both conserved end residues are part of each CDR3. The order of the fields is J gene, D gene, clone size, V gene, CDR3 length, CDR3 DNA, CDR3 protein. The D gene is left open where the match is weak. Some rows have no size entry. The others give once, few or many, or a class for an expanded clone.

TRBJ2-6 | - | - | TRBV12-3/TRBV12-4 | 14 | TGTGCCAGCAGCAAGGGGGCTGGGGCCAACGTCCTGACTTTC | CASSKGAGANVLTF
TRBJ2-7 | TRBD2 | - | TRBV6-7 | 16 | TGTGCCAGCAGCTCAAGAGGGGGACTAGCGGATTACGAGCAGTACTTC | CASSSRGGLADYEQYF
TRBJ2-7 | - | - | TRBV29-1 | 13 | TGCAGCGTTGTTAACAGAGGAACATACGAGCAGTACTTC | CSVVNRGTYEQYF
TRBJ2-3 | TRBD2 | - | TRBV6-4 | 14 | TGTGCCAGCAGTGTCGGGACTAGCTCAGATACGCAGTATTTT | CASSVGTSSDTQYF
TRBJ1-1 | TRBD1 | - | TRBV9 | 14 | TGTGCCAGCAGCCCTCAGGGGGGGCGAACTGAAGCTTTCTTT | CASSPQGGRTEAFF
TRBJ1-1 | - | - | TRBV29-1 | 15 | TGCAGCATAACCTACTTAGGGGGGCGAGACACTGAAGCTTTCTTT | CSITYLGGRDTEAFF
TRBJ2-3 | - | - | TRBV6-2/TRBV6-3 | 13 | TGTGCCAGCAGTTACCACCCCACAGATACGCAGTATTTT | CASSYHPTDTQYF
TRBJ1-1 | - | few | TRBV28 | 15 | TGTGCCAGCAGTTTCTCACAGGGATTGGGCACTGAAGCTTTCTTT | CASSFSQGLGTEAFF
TRBJ2-5 | - | many | TRBV20-1 | 13 | TGCAGTGCTAGTACCGGATCCCAAGAGACCCAGTACTTC | CSASTGSQETQYF
TRBJ1-2 | - | few | TRBV7-3 | 13 | TGTGCCAGCAGCTTTGGACAGTACTATGGCTACACCTTC | CASSFGQYYGYTF
TRBJ2-2 | TRBD1 | - | TRBV4-3 | 20 | TGCGCCAGCAGCCAAGAAGGGCCCTTGGGTGGGACAGTTAACACCGGGGAGCTGTTTTTT | CASSQEGPLGGTVNTGELFF